A selection of T cell receptor beta chains follows, all from one sample in a study of blood T cells in healthy people across ages. TCRdb passed the 5' RACE reads through MiXCR, listing each CDR3 protein once. The table has hundreds of thousands of distinct CDR3 sequences, 20% to 25% seen once. The sequencing input was blood. The receptors stem from a man between 65 and 85 years old in good health. CDR3s include the opening cysteine and the closing phenylalanine or tryptophan. A D gene is named only where the DNA matches it firmly. The size entry is marked missing in some rows and otherwise reads once, few, many or a size class.

cdr3_aa: CSAWDRQRTQYF
cdr3_nt: TGCAGTGCTTGGGACAGGCAACGGACCCAGTACTTC
v_call: TRBV20-1
d_call: TRBD1
clone_size: few
j_call: TRBJ2-5

cdr3_aa: CAISESQGARGEQYF
cdr3_nt: TGTGCCATCAGTGAGTCGCAAGGGGCGCGGGGTGAGCAGTACTTC
v_call: TRBV10-3
d_call: -
clone_size: -
j_call: TRBJ2-5

cdr3_aa: CASSVSNRNTGELFF
cdr3_nt: TGTGCCAGCAGCGTGAGCAATCGGAACACCGGGGAGCTGTTTTTT
v_call: TRBV9
d_call: -
clone_size: few
j_call: TRBJ2-2

cdr3_aa: CASSFRARANPEETQYF
cdr3_nt: TGTGCCAGCAGTTTTAGGGCGAGGGCAAATCCAGAAGAGACCCAGTACTTC
v_call: TRBV12-3/TRBV12-4
d_call: -
clone_size: -
j_call: TRBJ2-5

cdr3_aa: CASAPGLISYNEQFF
cdr3_nt: TGTGCCAGTGCTCCGGGACTTATCTCCTACAATGAGCAGTTCTTC
v_call: TRBV6-1
d_call: -
clone_size: -
j_call: TRBJ2-1

cdr3_aa: CASGLTGINTEAFF
cdr3_nt: TGTGCCAGCGGGCTTACAGGTATTAACACTGAAGCTTTCTTT
v_call: TRBV28
d_call: -
clone_size: few
j_call: TRBJ1-1

cdr3_aa: CASSQDSREGRNEQYF
cdr3_nt: TGCGCCAGCAGTCAAGATTCGCGGGAGGGCCGCAACGAGCAGTACTTC
v_call: TRBV23-1
d_call: TRBD2
clone_size: -
j_call: TRBJ2-7

cdr3_aa: CAISESGRLYEQYF
cdr3_nt: TGTGCCATCAGTGAGTCTGGCAGACTCTACGAGCAGTACTTC
v_call: TRBV10-3
d_call: -
clone_size: few
j_call: TRBJ2-7

cdr3_aa: CASSAVGVPDTQYF
cdr3_nt: TGTGCCAGCAGTGCCGTGGGAGTCCCAGATACGCAGTATTTT
v_call: TRBV6-1
d_call: -
clone_size: many
j_call: TRBJ2-3

cdr3_aa: CASSLQPDGSSYEQYF
cdr3_nt: TGCGCCAGCAGCTTGCAACCCGACGGGAGCTCCTACGAGCAGTACTTC
v_call: TRBV5-1
d_call: -
clone_size: -
j_call: TRBJ2-7

cdr3_aa: CASSEAPVAGNTIYF
cdr3_nt: TGTGCCAGCAGTGAGGCTCCGGTGGCTGGAAACACCATATATTTT
v_call: TRBV2
d_call: -
clone_size: -
j_call: TRBJ1-3